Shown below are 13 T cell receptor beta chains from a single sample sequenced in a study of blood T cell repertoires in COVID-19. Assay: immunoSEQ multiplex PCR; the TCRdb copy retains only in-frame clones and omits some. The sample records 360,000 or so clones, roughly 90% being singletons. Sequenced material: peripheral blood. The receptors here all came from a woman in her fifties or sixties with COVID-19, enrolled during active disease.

CDR3 sequence reads: CAWSQTGVHEQYF. Here the CDR3 DNA reads TGTGCCTGGAGCCAGACAGGGGTCCACGAGCAGTACTTC. The V call is TRBV30, the J call TRBJ2-7; 8 positions agree with TRBD1. Germline V CDR1 and CDR2: GTSNPN, SVGIG (reference sequence). Trimming removed 3 bases from V and 5 bases from J; junction bases left unmatched: 6. CDR3 length: 13 residues.

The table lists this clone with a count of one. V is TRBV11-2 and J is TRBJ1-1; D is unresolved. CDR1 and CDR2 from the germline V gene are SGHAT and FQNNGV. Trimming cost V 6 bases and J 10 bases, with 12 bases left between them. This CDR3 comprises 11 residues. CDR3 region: CASRSGNLAFF. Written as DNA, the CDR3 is TGTGCCAGCAGGTCCGGGAATCTAGCTTTCTTT. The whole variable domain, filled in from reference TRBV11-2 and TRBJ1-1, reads EAGVAQSPRYKIIEKRQSVAFWCNPISGHATLYWYQQILGQGPKLLIQFQNNGVVDDSQLPKDRFSAERLKGVDSTLKIQPAKLEDSAVYLCASRSGNLAFFGQGTRLTVV.

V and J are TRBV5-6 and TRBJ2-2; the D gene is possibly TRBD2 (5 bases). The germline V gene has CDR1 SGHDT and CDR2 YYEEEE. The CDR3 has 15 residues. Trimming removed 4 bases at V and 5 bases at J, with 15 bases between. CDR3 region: CASSLVGPGTGELFF. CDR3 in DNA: TGTGCCAGCAGCCTTGTTGGGCCGGGGACCGGGGAGCTGTTTTTT.

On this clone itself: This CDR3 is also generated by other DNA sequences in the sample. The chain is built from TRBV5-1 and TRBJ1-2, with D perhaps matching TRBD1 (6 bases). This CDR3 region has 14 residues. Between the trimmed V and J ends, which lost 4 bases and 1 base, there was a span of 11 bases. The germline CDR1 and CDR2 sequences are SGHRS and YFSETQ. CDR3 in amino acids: CASSLSQGNYGYTF. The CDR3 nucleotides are TGCGCCAGCAGCCTCTCACAGGGTAACTATGGCTACACCTTC. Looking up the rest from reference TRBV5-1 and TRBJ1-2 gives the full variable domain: KAGVTQTPRYLIKTRGQQVTLSCSPISGHRSVSWYQQTPGQGLQFLFEYFSETQRNKGNFPGRFSGRQFSNSRSEMNVSTLELGDSALYLCASSLSQGNYGYTFGSGTRLTVV.

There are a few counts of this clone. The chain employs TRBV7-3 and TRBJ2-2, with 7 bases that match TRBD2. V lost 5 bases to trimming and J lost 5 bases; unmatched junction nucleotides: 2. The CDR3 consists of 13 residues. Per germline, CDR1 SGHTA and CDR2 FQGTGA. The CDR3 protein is CASSLGGTGELFF. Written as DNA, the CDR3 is TGTGCCAGCAGCCTGGGAGGGACCGGGGAGCTGTTTTTT.

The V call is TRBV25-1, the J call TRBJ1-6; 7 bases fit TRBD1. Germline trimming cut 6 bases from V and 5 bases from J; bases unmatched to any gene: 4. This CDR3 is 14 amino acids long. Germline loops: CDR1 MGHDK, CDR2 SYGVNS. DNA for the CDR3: TGTGCCAGCAGATCCGACAGGGATAATTCACCCCTCCACTTT. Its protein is CASRSDRDNSPLHF.

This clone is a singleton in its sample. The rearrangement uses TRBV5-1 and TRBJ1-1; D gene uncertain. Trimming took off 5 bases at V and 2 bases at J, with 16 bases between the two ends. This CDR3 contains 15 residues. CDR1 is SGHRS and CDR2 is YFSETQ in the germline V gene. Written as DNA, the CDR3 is TGCGCCAGCAGGAGGAGTACGGGATTCAACACTGAAGCTTTCTTT. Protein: CASRRSTGFNTEAFF.

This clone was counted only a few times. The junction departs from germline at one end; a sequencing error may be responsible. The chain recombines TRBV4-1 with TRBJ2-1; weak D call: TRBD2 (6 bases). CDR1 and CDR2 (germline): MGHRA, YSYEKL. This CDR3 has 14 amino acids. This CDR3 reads CASSQDLARRAQVF. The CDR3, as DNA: TGCGCCAGCAGCCAAGATTTAGCAAGGAGGGCCCAAGTCTTC.

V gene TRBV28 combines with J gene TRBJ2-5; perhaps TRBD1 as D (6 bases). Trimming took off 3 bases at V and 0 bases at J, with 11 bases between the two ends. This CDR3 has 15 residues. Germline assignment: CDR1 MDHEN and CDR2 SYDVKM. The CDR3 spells CASSLPGTNQETQYF. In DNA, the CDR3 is TGTGCCAGCAGTTTGCCCGGGACAAACCAAGAGACCCAGTACTTC.

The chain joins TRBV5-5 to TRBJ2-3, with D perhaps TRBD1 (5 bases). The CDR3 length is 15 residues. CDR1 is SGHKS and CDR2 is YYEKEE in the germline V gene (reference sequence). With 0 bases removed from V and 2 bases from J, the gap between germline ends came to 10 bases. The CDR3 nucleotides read TGTGCCAGCAGCTTGGGTGGGGCGCTCACAGATACGCAGTATTTT. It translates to CASSLGGALTDTQYF.

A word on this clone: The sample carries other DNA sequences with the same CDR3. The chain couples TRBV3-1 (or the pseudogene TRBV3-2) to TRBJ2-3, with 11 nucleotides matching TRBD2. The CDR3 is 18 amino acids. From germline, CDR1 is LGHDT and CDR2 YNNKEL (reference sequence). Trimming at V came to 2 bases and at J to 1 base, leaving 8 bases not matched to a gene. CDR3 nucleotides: TGTGCCAGCAGCCAACCAGCTCTAGCGGGGGGACGCACAGATACGCAGTATTTT. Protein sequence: CASSQPALAGGRTDTQYF.

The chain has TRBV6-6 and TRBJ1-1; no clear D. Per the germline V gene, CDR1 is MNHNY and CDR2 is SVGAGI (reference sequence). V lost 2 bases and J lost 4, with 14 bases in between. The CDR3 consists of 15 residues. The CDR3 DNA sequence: TGTGCCAGCAGTTACAGTCTGTCCGGGAGCACTGAAGCTTTCTTT. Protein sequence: CASSYSLSGSTEAFF.

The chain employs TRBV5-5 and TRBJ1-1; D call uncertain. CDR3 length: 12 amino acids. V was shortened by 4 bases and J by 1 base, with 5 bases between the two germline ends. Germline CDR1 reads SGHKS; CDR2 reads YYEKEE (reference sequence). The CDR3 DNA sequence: TGTGCCAGCAGCCGAGCGAACACTGAAGCTTTCTTT. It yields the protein CASSRANTEAFF.